This TCR beta chain was retrieved from a study of blood T cell repertoires in COVID-19 (dated by TCRdb to 2020 to 2022). Broadly, across the study: Samples covering the acute and convalescent phases of COVID-19 were provided by collaborators in the United States, Italy and Spain. The material from the prospective study consisted of cDNA or gDNA derived from T cells, B-cell-depleted T cells, or PBMCs. The repertoires were released in a freely available public database intended as a resource for research on the immune response to SARS-CoV-2. Samples came from the ongoing ImmuneRACE study (first 160 participants) plus 1,254 subjects from 6 global collaborators. Where HLA class I and class II types were available, the types were taken from metadata supplied by the sample provider, not from assay-based typing. The dataset comprised deeply sampled blood TCRbeta repertoires from subjects exposed to, actively infected with, or recovered from COVID-19. A de-identified subject ID, COVID-19 status, age in years and sex were almost always included in the sample metadata.

CDR1 SGHRS and CDR2 YFSETQ were looked up in the germline V gene. V loses 7 bases, J loses 5 bases, and the germline ends lie 19 bases apart. Including the terminal cysteine and phenylalanine, the CDR3 comprises 14 residues. The read is trimmed to its CDR3 DNA, 42 bases read in frame from base 1. TCRbeta CDR3 regions were amplified from genomic DNA using the immunoSEQ Assay, a bias-controlled multiplex PCR. The authors' analysis ran thus. The number of nucleated cells in each sample was estimated by amplification of reference gene primers within the assay. To quantify the absolute abundance of each unique TCRbeta CDR3 rearrangement, sequence reads were collapsed and filtered. For each sample, productive Simpson clonality was calculated as the square root of Simpson's diversity index across productive rearrangements. Here the immuneACCESS table is served through TCRdb, limited to in-frame sequences with V and J called. Missing clones are a known gap in these copies; in checked studies unresolved V genes cover under half, and the rest lacks a known reason. D and trimming were read from the DNA, whereas the V and J calls and clone size are those reported in that table. This sample is represented by roughly 140,000 clones; 70% to 90% of them were singletons. The top ten hold 6.2% of the sample.

Participants in the prospective study were aged about 18 to 100 years, lived in 20 to 30 United States geographic areas, and enrolled through a virtual design. Cohort assignment in the prospective study relied on participant-reported clinical history from a screening survey and a study questionnaire. Recovered participants in ImmuneRACE Cohort 3 were defined as having two consecutive negative NP/OP PCR tests, clearance from a healthcare professional, or resolution of symptoms. Each participant in the prospective study had whole blood, serum and a nasopharyngeal or oropharyngeal swab collected by mobile phlebotomists. Prospective study participants could optionally give additional blood draws and questionnaires over an approximately 2-month period. Prospective study blood samples were shipped either frozen or at room temperature before DNA extraction. This clone has only a few counts. The target of this receptor is not known. No much larger clone is present one base from it, and per-base qualities are unavailable.

Broad study findings and their caveats: Clinical and demographic metadata were provided uncurated, with the amount varying by source and participant.

The sequence derives from a woman aged 40 to 50 who had recovered from COVID-19. The sample consisted of PBMCs or T cells enriched from blood (not recorded which). The sequence is built from TRBV5-1 and TRBJ2-7; a weak D assignment points to TRBD2 (5 bases agree). CDR3 sequence: CASGTQSSANEQYF. The nucleotide sequence is given as TGCGCCAGCGGCACACAAAGTAGCGCCAACGAGCAGTACTTC.